These T cell receptor beta chains were read from a single sample in a study of CD8 T cells in ankylosing spondylitis. TCRdb re-analysed the 5' RACE reads in MiXCR, keeping a single row per CDR3 protein. This sample carries around 480,000 distinct CDR3 sequences, about a sixth of them seen once, and the ten largest clones take approximately 0.93%. Material for sequencing was blood, either unsorted or a sorted T cell fraction (not recorded which). The receptors shown here come from a male donor with ankylosing spondylitis. Each CDR3 is given with its conserved first and last residue. A D gene is named only where the DNA matches it firmly. Clone size appears in some rows only: once, few, many, or a class for an expanded clone.

j_gene	abundance	d_gene	v_gene	CDR3nt	CDR3aa
TRBJ2-1	.	TRBD2	TRBV20-1	TGCAGTGCTAGGGCTAGCGGGGGGGCCAACAATGAGCAGTTCTTC	CSARASGGANNEQFF
TRBJ2-1	many	.	TRBV6-2/TRBV6-3	TGTGCCAGCAGTCTCCCCGGTGGCTCCTACAATGAGCAGTTCTTC	CASSLPGGSYNEQFF
TRBJ1-1	.	.	TRBV7-3	TGTGCCAGCAGCTCCAGGCAGGGTACCACTGAAGCTTTCTTT	CASSSRQGTTEAFF
TRBJ2-7	few	.	TRBV7-8	TGTGCCAGCAGCTTCAATCAGGGTGTGGCGGGCGAGCAGTACTTC	CASSFNQGVAGEQYF
TRBJ2-1	.	TRBD2	TRBV20-1	TGCAGTGCTGGGGATAGCGGGAGGGGCTCCTACAATGAGCAGTTCTTC	CSAGDSGRGSYNEQFF
TRBJ2-3	.	TRBD1	TRBV13	TGTGCCAGCAGCCCCGGACAGGGAAGAGATACGCAGTATTTT	CASSPGQGRDTQYF
TRBJ2-1	many	.	TRBV29-1	TGCAGCGTTGACTTTCAGCAGGTCAATGAGCAGTTCTTC	CSVDFQQVNEQFF
TRBJ2-3	few	.	TRBV29-1	TGCAGCGGCGGACGGGGGCTAGCAGATACGCAGTATTTT	CSGGRGLADTQYF
TRBJ1-2	few	.	TRBV28	TGTGCCAGCAGTTCCCCTCAGGGGATCTATGGCTACACCTTC	CASSSPQGIYGYTF
TRBJ2-3	few	TRBD1	TRBV5-1	TGCGCCAGCAGCTTGGCGCGACAGGGGAGCACAGATACGCAGTATTTT	CASSLARQGSTDTQYF
TRBJ2-1	.	TRBD2	TRBV20-1	TGCAGTGCTAGAGCTCGCCCTCAGCGGGGGGGCCCCTACAATGAGCAGTTCTTC	CSARARPQRGGPYNEQFF
TRBJ2-5	.	.	TRBV2	TGTGCCAGCAGTCCTAGCAGGGAGACCCAGTACTTC	CASSPSRETQYF
TRBJ2-3	few	TRBD1	TRBV7-6	TGTGCCAGCAGCGCCGGAGAGGGGGCTACGCAGTATTTT	CASSAGEGATQYF
TRBJ2-3	few	.	TRBV24-1	TGTGCCACCGCGGATGGCGGGACTGATACGCAGTATTTT	CATADGGTDTQYF
TRBJ2-1	.	.	TRBV6-2/TRBV6-3	TGTGCCAGCAGTCCTTTCTACAATGAGCAGTTCTTC	CASSPFYNEQFF
TRBJ2-1	.	.	TRBV2	TGTGCCAGCAGTGAAGTATCCCCTGTTGATTACAATGAGCAGTTCTTC	CASSEVSPVDYNEQFF
TRBJ2-3	.	.	TRBV6-6	TGTGCCAGCAGCCGAATCTCAGATACGCAGTATTTT	CASSRISDTQYF
TRBJ1-2	many	.	TRBV12-3/TRBV12-4	TGTGCCAGCAGGGCGGGTTCGTATGGCTACACCTTC	CASRAGSYGYTF
TRBJ2-2	few	TRBD2	TRBV6-4	TGTGCCAGCAAGGCGGGAGCGAACGCCGGGGAGCTGTTTTTT	CASKAGANAGELFF
TRBJ1-2	.	.	TRBV3-1	TGTGCCAGCAGCCAAGATGACTCCCGCTATGGCTACACCTTC	CASSQDDSRYGYTF
TRBJ2-1	.	.	TRBV13	TGTGCCAGCAGCTTAGGCCGGGGGAATGAGGTCTTC	CASSLGRGNEVF
TRBJ1-1	.	.	TRBV6-2/TRBV6-3	TGTGCCAGCAGTTACGGGGTGAGCACTGAAGCTTTCTTT	CASSYGVSTEAFF
TRBJ1-6	few	TRBD1	TRBV2	TGTGCCAGCAGTGCCTTCGGACAGGGGGCTAGTAATTCACCCCTCCACTTT	CASSAFGQGASNSPLHF
TRBJ2-7	.	.	TRBV16	TGTGCCAGCAGCCTCGGGGCAGGTTCGAGGTACGAGCAGTACTTC	CASSLGAGSRYEQYF
TRBJ2-6	many	.	TRBV12-3/TRBV12-4	TGTGCCAGCAGTCCCAGGTCCCCTGGGGCCAACGTCCTGACTTTC	CASSPRSPGANVLTF
TRBJ2-2	many	.	TRBV12-3/TRBV12-4	TGTGCCAGCAGTTTTGGGCCCACCGGGGAGCTGTTTTTT	CASSFGPTGELFF
TRBJ2-1	.	TRBD1	TRBV20-1	TGCAGTGCTTTGTCCACAGGGGTCTCCTACAATGAGCAGTTCTTC	CSALSTGVSYNEQFF
TRBJ2-7	many	TRBD2	TRBV6-1	TGTGCCAGCAGTGAAGCAACCGGGACTAAGCCCTACGAGCAGTACTTC	CASSEATGTKPYEQYF
TRBJ1-1	.	TRBD1	TRBV2	TGTGCCAGCATAGCGCAGACAGGGAGGAACACTGAAGCTTTCTTT	CASIAQTGRNTEAFF
TRBJ2-4	many	.	TRBV3-1	TGTGCCAGCAGCCAAGGTCTAACTCCGTTCGCCAAAAACATTCAGTACTTC	CASSQGLTPFAKNIQYF
TRBJ1-5	.	.	TRBV20-1	TGCAGTGCTAATACTAGGGCCCCTCAGCCCCAGCATTTT	CSANTRAPQPQHF
TRBJ2-3	.	.	TRBV5-1	TGCGCCAGCAGCTTGGGGCAACAAAGCACAGATACGCAGTATTTT	CASSLGQQSTDTQYF
TRBJ1-4	.	.	TRBV7-2	TGTGCCAGCAGCTTATCCCGACAGATTAATGAAAAACTGTTTTTT	CASSLSRQINEKLFF
TRBJ1-6	.	TRBD1	TRBV15	TGTGCCACCAGCAGAGAAGGACAGGGACTCTATAATTCACCCCTCCACTTT	CATSREGQGLYNSPLHF
TRBJ2-2	.	.	TRBV6-1	TGTGCCAGCGCGACAGTGAACACCGGGGAGCTGTTTTTT	CASATVNTGELFF
TRBJ2-7	.	.	TRBV27	TGTGCCATACCCCCCAGGGCCTACTACGAGCAGTACTTC	CAIPPRAYYEQYF
TRBJ2-5	few	.	TRBV7-6	TGTGCCAGCAGCTTAGCGGTCAGAAGCCAAGAGACCCAGTACTTC	CASSLAVRSQETQYF
TRBJ2-7	.	.	TRBV18	TGTGCCAGCTCACCAAGGGCGACTACCTACGAGCAGTACTTC	CASSPRATTYEQYF
TRBJ2-2	many	TRBD2	TRBV29-1	TGCAGCGGCTCCGGGACTAGCGGGGGGAACACCGGGGAGCTGTTTTTT	CSGSGTSGGNTGELFF
TRBJ2-1	.	TRBD2	TRBV9	TGTGCCAGCAGCGTAGGGCCGGGAGGCTACAATGAGCAGTTCTTC	CASSVGPGGYNEQFF
TRBJ2-1	.	.	TRBV20-1	TGCAGTGCTAGAGATCTGGGCAGCTCCTACAATGAGCAGTTCTTC	CSARDLGSSYNEQFF
TRBJ2-3	many	.	TRBV29-1	TGCAGCGTGCGGTTGGGGGATAGTGGGTATTTT	CSVRLGDSGYF
TRBJ2-3	few	.	TRBV9	TGTGCCAGCAGCGTAGCCGGCACAGATACGCAGTATTTT	CASSVAGTDTQYF
TRBJ2-3	.	TRBD2	TRBV11-2	TGTGCCAGCAGCATACTAGCGGGGGGGCCTACAGATACGCAGTATTTT	CASSILAGGPTDTQYF
TRBJ2-1	.	.	TRBV5-1	TGCGCCAGCAGCTCTCTCCTAGGCGTAGATGAGCAGTTCTTC	CASSSLLGVDEQFF
TRBJ1-1	many	TRBD1	TRBV29-1	TGCAGCGCTACGGGACAGTTGAACACTGAAGCTTTCTTT	CSATGQLNTEAFF
TRBJ2-7	many	.	TRBV12-3/TRBV12-4	TGTGCCAGCAATCAGGGCAGGACCTCCTACGAGCAGTACTTC	CASNQGRTSYEQYF
TRBJ2-5	many	.	TRBV29-1	TGCAAGATATGGAAATTGGAGACCCAGTACTTC	CKIWKLETQYF
TRBJ2-4	few	TRBD2	TRBV4-1	TGCGCCAGCAGCCAATACGCCTTCGGGACTAGCTCCTCTCTGGACAAAAACATTCAGTACTTC	CASSQYAFGTSSSLDKNIQYF
TRBJ1-5	.	TRBD1	TRBV30	TGTGCCTGGACAGGGGGAAGGGGTCAGCCCCAGCATTTT	CAWTGGRGQPQHF
TRBJ2-3	.	TRBD2	TRBV20-1	TGCAGTGCATTTCTAGCGGGTTGGGGAGATACGCAGTATTTT	CSAFLAGWGDTQYF
TRBJ1-2	.	TRBD1	TRBV5-1	TGCGCCAGCAGCCCGGGACAGGGGATGGACTATGGCTACACCTTC	CASSPGQGMDYGYTF